What follows are 18 T cell receptor beta chains derived from one specimen sequenced in a study of T-cell memory formation after mild COVID-19. MiXCR, applied by TCRdb to the 5' RACE reads, yields one record per CDR3 protein. The repertoire holds under 300,000 distinct CDR3 sequences, 15% to 20% seen once, with 22% in the top ten. Sample: PBMCs or a T cell subset sorted from them (not recorded which). These receptors were collected from a man in his late teens or twenties who had mild COVID-19 (a few samples of this study predate the infection). Cell type and time point are not known.

The V gene is TRBV4-1, the J gene TRBJ2-3; D is unresolved. CDR3 length: 15 amino acids. V was trimmed by 4 bases and J by 0 bases, leaving 11 bases between them. In germline, CDR1 is MGHRA, CDR2 YSYEKL. DNA of the CDR3: TGCGCCAGCAGCCTCAATGCGGCTAGCACAGATACGCAGTATTTT. This gives the protein CASSLNAASTDTQYF.

The CDR3 DNA sequence: TGTGCCAGCAACCTTGGGGGGGGTCTATACGAGCAGTACGTC. Translating gives CASNLGGGLYEQYV. This chain joins TRBV11-2 and TRBJ2-7; 7 bases match TRBD2. Trimming at V came to 7 bases and at J to 4 bases, leaving 10 bases not matched to a gene. The CDR3 spans 14 residues. Germline CDR1 reads SGHAT; CDR2 reads FQNNGV.

The table lists this clonotype with a few counts. CDR3: CASSLELVGTQYF. In DNA form, the CDR3 reads TGCGCCAGCAGCTTGGAACTAGTTGGGACCCAGTACTTC. The V call is TRBV5-1, the J call TRBJ2-5; possible D gene TRBD2, 5 bases. This CDR3 contains 13 residues. Looked up from germline, CDR1 is SGHRS and CDR2 is YFSETQ. The V gene lost 0 bases and the J gene lost 7 bases, with 10 bases spanning the gap.

In this sample, this clonotype turned up a few times. The CDR3 here is CASSQDGGAGELFF. CDR3 sequence (DNA): TGCGCCAGCAGCCAAGATGGCGGCGCCGGGGAGCTGTTTTTT. The rearrangement uses TRBV4-3 and TRBJ2-2, with D unclear. Trimming shortened V by 0 bases and J by 6 bases, and 8 bases separated the two germline ends. CDR3 size: 14 residues. Germline-derived CDR1 and CDR2 are LGHNA and YSLEER.

Ten or more counts support this clonotype. This chain joins TRBV5-1 and TRBJ2-5; a weak D match, TRBD1 (6 bases). The CDR3 is made up of 15 amino acids. Germline loops: CDR1 SGHRS, CDR2 YFSETQ. The V end was cut by 4 bases, the J end by 5 bases, with 18 bases between. The CDR3 nucleotides read TGCGCCAGCAGCCATCCCTCACAGGGTTGGGAGACCCAGTACTTC. The encoded protein is CASSHPSQGWETQYF.

The rearrangement links TRBV7-2 to TRBJ2-5; the D is unclear. The CDR3 consists of 12 residues. V gave up 3 bases and J gave up 5 bases, with 7 bases separating them. CDR1 and CDR2 (germline): SGHTA, FQGNSA. The CDR3 sequence is CASSFRAETQYF. The CDR3 nucleotides are TGTGCCAGCAGCTTTAGGGCGGAGACCCAGTACTTC.

The J gene is TRBJ2-1, the V gene TRBV4-1; the D gene is possibly TRBD1 (6 bases). The germline V and J ends were trimmed by 1 base and 5 bases, with 18 bases remaining between them. The CDR3 is 17 amino acids. In germline, CDR1 is MGHRA, CDR2 YSYEKL. The CDR3 coding sequence is TGCGCCAGCAGCCAAGGTGTAAGGGCAGGGGCTAACAATGAGCAGTTCTTC. Amino acid sequence: CASSQGVRAGANNEQFF.

This clonotype was observed a few times. The rearrangement joins TRBV7-3 to TRBJ2-5; 7 bases are a match to TRBD2. CDR1 and CDR2 from the germline V gene are SGHTA and FQGTGA. Trimming cost V 0 bases and J 10 bases; bases outside gene matches: 8. This CDR3 has 14 residues. Written as DNA, the CDR3 is TGTGCCAGCAGCTTAACTGGAGGAGGCGGGGGCCAGTACTTC. It yields the protein CASSLTGGGGGQYF.

The V gene is TRBV20-1, the J gene TRBJ2-1; 7 bases align to TRBD2. The CDR3 length is 14 residues. Germline V CDR1 and CDR2: DFQATT, SNEGSKA (reference sequence). V lost 7 bases and J lost 7; bases outside the gene matches: 13. CDR3 amino acids: CSVGTAGRRNEQFF. Here the CDR3 DNA reads TGCAGTGTAGGAACAGCGGGACGTCGGAATGAGCAGTTCTTC.

This rearrangement joins TRBV19 to TRBJ2-7; 7 bases map to TRBD1. From germline, CDR1 is LNHDA and CDR2 SQIVND (reference sequence). V trimming: 3 bases; J trimming: 4 bases; junction bases outside the gene matches: 9. The CDR3 has 15 amino acids. This CDR3 reads CASSMDRQGIYEQYF. DNA for the CDR3: TGTGCCAGTAGTATGGACCGACAGGGTATATACGAGCAGTACTTC. Drawing the rest from reference TRBV19 and TRBJ2-7, the complete variable domain is DGGITQSPKYLFRKEGQNVTLSCEQNLNHDAMYWYRQDPGQGLRLIYYSQIVNDFQKGDIAEGYSVSREKKESFPLTVTSAQKNPTAFYLCASSMDRQGIYEQYFGPGTRLTVT.

J is TRBJ2-2 and V is TRBV5-1; TRBD2 aligns across 7 bases. The CDR3 is 14 residues long. Losses at the gene ends were 0 bases for V and 5 bases for J; bases not matched to a gene: 1. Germline loops: CDR1 SGHRS, CDR2 YFSETQ. The CDR3 DNA reads TGCGCCAGCAGCTTGGGACTAGCAACCGGGGAGCTGTTTTTT. This translates into CASSLGLATGELFF.

V gene TRBV18 combines with J gene TRBJ1-5; 8 bases fit TRBD1. Losses at the gene ends were 3 bases for V and 0 bases for J; bases not matched to a gene: 4. The CDR3 spans 16 residues. Germline values: CDR1 KGHSH, CDR2 LQKENI. DNA of the CDR3: TGTGCCAGCTCACCGGGGACAGGAGATAGCAATCAGCCCCAGCATTTT. It is translated as CASSPGTGDSNQPQHF.

The rearrangement links TRBV20-1 to TRBJ2-3, with D possibly TRBD2 on 6 matching bases. The CDR3 consists of 13 residues. Germline lookup yields CDR1 DFQATT and CDR2 SNEGSKA (reference sequence). V was cut by 0 bases and J by 6 bases, with 10 bases left in between. The CDR3 here is CSARDPSDDTQYF. The CDR3 DNA is TGCAGTGCTAGAGATCCTAGCGACGATACGCAGTATTTT.

This clonotype was counted a few times. V usage is TRBV7-9 and J usage is TRBJ2-6; no clear D. The CDR3 has 15 amino acids. V shed 5 bases and J shed 0 bases, with 8 bases lying between them. In germline, CDR1 is SEHNR, CDR2 FQNEAQ (reference sequence). CDR3 loop: CASSPRPSGANVLTF. Written as DNA, the CDR3 is TGTGCCAGCAGCCCTCGACCCTCTGGGGCCAACGTCCTGACTTTC.

This clonotype was detected many times. This sequence joins TRBV4-1 and TRBJ2-3, with TRBD2 matching 9 bases. V was clipped by 2 bases and J by 2 bases; unmatched bases: 11. The CDR3 consists of 18 residues. In germline, CDR1 is MGHRA, CDR2 YSYEKL. DNA of the CDR3: TGCGCCAGCAGCCAACTTCCGGGACTAGCATCCACCACAGATACGCAGTATTTT. It translates to CASSQLPGLASTTDTQYF.

The chain links TRBV12-3 or TRBV12-4 to TRBJ1-2; D unresolved. V was cut by 7 bases and J by 1 base, with 10 bases left in between. This CDR3 has 13 residues. The chain's CDR3 is CASTLRRNYGYTF. CDR3 in DNA: TGTGCCAGCACCCTAAGGCGTAACTATGGCTACACCTTC.

V usage is TRBV5-5 and J usage is TRBJ1-2; TRBD1 aligns across 8 bases. CDR1 SGHKS and CDR2 YYEKEE come from the germline V gene (reference sequence). The CDR3 is 15 amino acids. J lost 5 bases, V lost 2 bases, and 8 bases had no gene match. The CDR3 nucleotides read TGTGCCAGCAGCTTTCCGCAGGGGGCGCGGTATGGCTACACCTTC. Its translation is CASSFPQGARYGYTF.

DNA of the CDR3: TGTGCCAGCAGGAAGAGTCTGAACACTGAAGCTTTCTTT. It codes for CASRKSLNTEAFF. This chain uses TRBV7-3 with TRBJ1-1; D is undetermined. The ends were cut back, 6 bases at V and 0 bases at J, with 8 bases in the middle. This CDR3 is built from 13 residues. Germline V gene lookup returns CDR1 SGHTA and CDR2 FQGTGA.